The TCR beta chain described here comes from a study of T cells in lung cancer brain metastases (dated by TCRdb to the late 2010s). About the full investigation: Of the 20 or so patients, 15 to 17 had a history of tobacco use, with a median of approximately 40 pack-years. About 90% of the roughly 20 patients received no interval therapy between primary and metastasis resection. The primary and brain metastasis specimens were acquired a median of about 330 days apart. The study compared TCR beta CDR3 repertoires of fully resected primary non-small cell lung cancers with those of paired brain metastases. The cohort included approximately 20 patients who provided 40 or so specimens, with each patient contributing one primary lung lesion and one brain metastasis. A median age at first diagnosis of around 58 years was recorded for the patients, of whom about 9 were male and around 12 were female. An average DNA integrity number of approximately 4 was found in both primary and metastatic specimens, and no significant difference was detected between sites. General conclusions and limits of the study: DNA fragmentation in the FFPE samples may have kept the complete infiltrating T cell repertoire from being retrieved. Brain metastases had significantly fewer unique productive clones than paired primaries (median approximately 1,500 versus 4,500). The ten most abundant clones accounted for a significantly larger fraction of the repertoire in brain metastases than in primaries, which suggests clonal expansion. The study could not control for the effects of preoperative corticosteroids on T cell infiltration in brain metastases. Most clones were found to be lesion-specific, and limited overlap was observed between paired lesions (mean Morisita index around 0.21).

On this clone: The antigen this receptor binds is unknown. Per-base qualities were not stored, and no clone one base away is much larger.

Resection was performed in the patients for synchronous oligometastatic disease or for delayed recurrence of a solitary brain metastasis. Patients with a history of multiple malignancies were excluded so that cancers other than NSCLC would not be included. Using marked H&E slides as a guide, tumor areas were macrodissected from several unstained 10 um sections that had been deparaffinized. Every specimen was formalin-fixed and paraffin-embedded (FFPE). The AllPrep DNA/RNA FFPE Kit was used for extraction of genomic DNA. The CDR3 runs 13 residues from the cysteine to the phenylalanine. The read is trimmed to its CDR3 DNA, 39 bases read in frame from base 1. The germline V and J ends show losses of 7 bases and 6 bases respectively, and no gene match explains 11 bases of the junction. Per the germline V gene (reference sequence), GTSNPN is the CDR1 and SVGIG is the CDR2. Each sample received about 2 to 5 ug of genomic DNA as input, and the DNA input was kept equal within each pair of samples. TCR beta libraries were constructed with the immunoSEQ hsTCRbeta Kit, which uses multiplexed V and J gene primers in two PCR steps. Pooled libraries with positive and negative controls were sequenced on an Illumina MiSeq using a 100-cycle paired-end protocol. On the authors' methods: The immunoSEQ vendor processed the raw data into normalized, annotated TCR beta repertoire reports. Richness was defined as the number of unique clones by nucleotide sequence, and the iChao1 and Efron-Thisted estimators were used to extrapolate total richness. Paired lesions were characterized and compared using Pielou's evenness, Simpson's index, top-ten clone proportional abundance, and the Morisita overlap index. TCRdb provides this immuneACCESS table in a form limited to in-frame rearrangements. Some clones are lacking; in checked studies, under half of them reflect an unresolved V gene, and why the rest are absent is not known. Clone size and the V and J calls come from that table; the DNA yielded D and trimming. A total of 3,000 to 4,000 clones appear in this sample, 91% of them only once. The ten largest clonotypes hold approximately 3% of the sample.

The receptor was isolated from a man between 65 and 80 years old with non-small cell lung cancer. The sample consisted of tumor tissue from the primary lung tumor. What the cell subset or site label conveys for this sample: primary lung cancer lesion. The chain was built from TRBV30 and TRBJ2-7, with 8 bases in between that match TRBD1. The nucleotide sequence is TGTGCCTTAGGGGCAGGGGGCAGGGGCGAGCAGTACTTC. This is translated as CALGAGGRGEQYF.